This TCR beta chain came from a study of blood T cell repertoires in COVID-19. This table comes from immunoSEQ multiplex PCR, and its TCRdb copy is limited to in-frame clones, with some not included. The sample has a few hundred thousand clones; around 86% are singletons. With V trimmed by 2 bases and J by 8 bases, 8 bases remained unmatched. CDR3 size: 16 residues. In germline, CDR1 is MNHNY, CDR2 SVGAGI (reference sequence). This clone was counted once. The chain recombines TRBV6-6 with TRBJ1-4, with 10 nucleotides matching TRBD1. The source material was peripheral blood. The receptor was isolated from a woman in her fifties or sixties with acute or convalescent COVID-19. CDR3 DNA sequence: TGTGCCAGCAGTTACAAAGACAGGGGGCTGAGCGAAAAACTGTTTTTT. Translating gives CASSYKDRGLSEKLFF.